This TCR beta chain was identified in a study of T cell responses to AZD1222 COVID-19 vaccine. Study-wide results and limits: Every sample of the repertoires postdated the peak T cell response.

The table came from immunoSEQ multiplex PCR; TCRdb's copy has only in-frame clones and leaves some out. The sample records about 150,000 clones, 94% being singletons. This CDR3 comprises 15 residues. Trimming took 7 bases from V and 4 from J, leaving 22 bases between them. CDR1 and CDR2 from the germline V gene are SQVTM and ANQGSEA. This clone has just a few counts. Its specificity is unknown. The origin of this receptor is an adult in good health. This chain links TRBV29-1 with TRBJ1-2; a possible D gene is TRBD1 (5 bases). This material consisted of peripheral blood, taken on day 0 of AZD1222 vaccination. The CDR3 DNA reads as TGCAGCGCCAACCTTCCAGGGCAGTCGATCTATGGCTACACCTTC. This sequence encodes CSANLPGQSIYGYTF.